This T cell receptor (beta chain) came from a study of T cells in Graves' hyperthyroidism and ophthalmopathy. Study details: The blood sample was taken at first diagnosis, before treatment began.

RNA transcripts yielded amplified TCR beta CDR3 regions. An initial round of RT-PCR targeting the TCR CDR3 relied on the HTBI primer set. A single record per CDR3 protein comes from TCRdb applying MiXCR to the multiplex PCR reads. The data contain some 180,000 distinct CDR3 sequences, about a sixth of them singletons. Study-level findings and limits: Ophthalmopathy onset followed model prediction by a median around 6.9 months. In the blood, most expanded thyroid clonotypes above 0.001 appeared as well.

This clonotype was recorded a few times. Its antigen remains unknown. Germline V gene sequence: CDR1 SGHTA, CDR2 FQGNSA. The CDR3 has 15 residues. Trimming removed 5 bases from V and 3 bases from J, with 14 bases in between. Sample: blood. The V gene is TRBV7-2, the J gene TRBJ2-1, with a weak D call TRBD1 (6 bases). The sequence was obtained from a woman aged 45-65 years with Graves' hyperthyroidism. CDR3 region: CASSITYRVYNEQFF. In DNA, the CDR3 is TGTGCCAGCAGCATTACCTACAGGGTCTACAATGAGCAGTTCTTC.